This T cell receptor beta chain was sequenced for a study of blood T cell repertoires in COVID-19. Those enrolled, adults aged roughly 18 to 89 years, came from roughly 22 US areas. Allocation to cohorts depended on clinical history reported by the participants. V gave up 4 bases and J gave up 5 bases, with 16 bases separating them. The CDR3 totals 15 residues. In germline, CDR1 is SGHRS, CDR2 YFSETQ. Authors' data handling: How many nucleated cells were present was estimated from reference gene primer amplification. The repertoire was sequenced with immunoSEQ multiplex PCR; TCRdb's copy has only in-frame clones and lacks some. The D gene and trimming were derived from the DNA, and the V and J assignments and clone size from that table. The profile shows 240,000 or so clones, around 86% of them singletons.

The J gene is TRBJ2-1, the V gene TRBV5-1; perhaps TRBD2 as D (6 bases). This TCR was recovered from a woman aged 40 to 50 with acute COVID-19. The sample taken for sequencing was PBMCs or T cells enriched from blood (not recorded which). CDR3 in amino acids: CASSQTRDFHNEQFF. Written as DNA, the CDR3 is TGCGCCAGCAGCCAGACAAGGGACTTTCACAATGAGCAGTTCTTC.